This is a list of T cell receptor beta chains from one sample in a study of cytomegalovirus exposure and HLA in healthy donors. TCRdb keeps only in-frame clones here, not all; method: immunoSEQ multiplex PCR. The sample yields around 69,000 clones, approximately 96% seen once. The sample taken for sequencing was PBMCs. The receptors come from a woman under 30 in good health and CMV-seropositive. CDR3s include the opening cysteine and the closing phenylalanine or tryptophan. The order of the fields is V gene, clone size, J gene, CDR3 length, D gene, CDR3 protein, CDR3 DNA. The D gene is left open where the match is weak. Clone size, where shown, is once, few, many, or a class for clones that have expanded.

v_gene: TRBV28; abundance: .; j_gene: TRBJ2-7; len: 15; d_gene: .; CDR3aa: CASSLPNRVFYEQYF; CDR3nt: TGTGCCAGCAGTTTACCGAACAGGGTCTTTTACGAGCAGTACTTC
v_gene: TRBV7-2; abundance: .; j_gene: TRBJ1-4; len: 14; d_gene: .; CDR3aa: CASSFGRANEKLFF; CDR3nt: TGTGCCAGCAGCTTCGGGCGGGCTAATGAAAAACTGTTTTTT
v_gene: TRBV4-3; abundance: .; j_gene: TRBJ1-2; len: 15; d_gene: TRBD1; CDR3aa: CASSQDETGYYGYTF; CDR3nt: TGCGCCAGCAGCCAAGACGAGACAGGGTACTATGGCTACACCTTC
v_gene: TRBV27; abundance: few; j_gene: TRBJ2-7; len: 13; d_gene: .; CDR3aa: CASRHGAGVEQYF; CDR3nt: TGTGCCAGCAGGCATGGGGCAGGGGTCGAGCAGTACTTC
v_gene: TRBV5-1; abundance: .; j_gene: TRBJ2-2; len: 15; d_gene: TRBD1; CDR3aa: CASSLRTGEGGELFF; CDR3nt: TGCGCCAGCAGCTTGAGGACAGGAGAAGGCGGGGAGCTGTTTTTT
v_gene: TRBV4-1; abundance: .; j_gene: TRBJ2-7; len: 15; d_gene: .; CDR3aa: CASSQDPRGPYEQYF; CDR3nt: TGCGCCAGCAGCCAAGATCCTAGGGGTCCCTACGAGCAGTACTTC
v_gene: TRBV28; abundance: .; j_gene: TRBJ1-4; len: 14; d_gene: .; CDR3aa: CASSLPRSNEKLFF; CDR3nt: TGTGCCAGCAGTTTGCCACGGTCGAATGAAAAACTGTTTTTT
v_gene: TRBV5-4; abundance: .; j_gene: TRBJ1-1; len: 15; d_gene: TRBD1; CDR3aa: CASSLDRGQLTEAFF; CDR3nt: TGTGCCAGCAGCCTGGACAGGGGGCAGTTAACTGAAGCTTTCTTT
v_gene: TRBV6-1; abundance: .; j_gene: TRBJ2-3; len: 12; d_gene: .; CDR3aa: CASSGTSDTQYF; CDR3nt: TGTGCCAGCAGCGGGACTTCAGATACGCAGTATTTT
v_gene: TRBV30; abundance: .; j_gene: TRBJ1-2; len: 13; d_gene: .; CDR3aa: CAWSGQTGGGYTF; CDR3nt: TGTGCCTGGAGTGGACAGACAGGCGGCGGCTACACCTTC
v_gene: TRBV30; abundance: once; j_gene: TRBJ1-2; len: 14; d_gene: TRBD1; CDR3aa: CAWSNERTGDGYTF; CDR3nt: TGTGCCTGGAGTAACGAGAGGACAGGGGATGGCTACACCTTC
v_gene: TRBV13; abundance: .; j_gene: TRBJ1-1; len: 13; d_gene: .; CDR3aa: CASSLQGNTEAFF; CDR3nt: TGTGCCAGCAGCTTACAGGGGAACACTGAAGCTTTCTTT
v_gene: TRBV19; abundance: .; j_gene: TRBJ1-1; len: 14; d_gene: .; CDR3aa: CASSGAGANTEAFF; CDR3nt: TGTGCCAGTAGTGGGGCCGGAGCGAACACTGAAGCTTTCTTT
v_gene: TRBV4-3; abundance: .; j_gene: TRBJ1-1; len: 13; d_gene: .; CDR3aa: CASSQGLDTEAFF; CDR3nt: TGCGCCAGCAGCCAAGGGCTAGACACTGAAGCTTTCTTT
v_gene: TRBV5-1; abundance: .; j_gene: TRBJ2-5; len: 14; d_gene: .; CDR3aa: CASSLEGGMETQYF; CDR3nt: TGCGCCAGCAGCTTGGAAGGAGGTATGGAGACCCAGTACTTC
v_gene: TRBV6-5; abundance: .; j_gene: TRBJ1-4; len: 15; d_gene: TRBD1; CDR3aa: CASSYRTGISEKLFF; CDR3nt: TGTGCCAGCAGTTACCGGACAGGGATTAGTGAAAAACTGTTTTTT
v_gene: TRBV5-3; abundance: .; j_gene: TRBJ1-3; len: 15; d_gene: TRBD1; CDR3aa: CARSSTGDSGNTIYF; CDR3nt: TGTGCCAGAAGCTCCACAGGGGACTCTGGAAACACCATATATTTT
v_gene: TRBV7-2; abundance: .; j_gene: TRBJ2-1; len: 17; d_gene: TRBD2; CDR3aa: CASSLPTGRTRGDEQFF; CDR3nt: TGTGCCAGCAGCTTACCCACGGGACGCACCCGGGGGGATGAGCAGTTCTTC
v_gene: TRBV29-1; abundance: .; j_gene: TRBJ2-5; len: 12; d_gene: .; CDR3aa: CSAGGQSGTQYF; CDR3nt: TGCAGCGCCGGGGGGCAGTCGGGGACCCAGTACTTC
v_gene: TRBV7-9; abundance: .; j_gene: TRBJ1-2; len: 14; d_gene: .; CDR3aa: CASSFAGEGDGYTF; CDR3nt: TGTGCCAGCAGCTTTGCAGGGGAGGGGGATGGCTACACCTTC
v_gene: TRBV4-1; abundance: .; j_gene: TRBJ2-1; len: 17; d_gene: .; CDR3aa: CASSQDWDALVGSEQFF; CDR3nt: TGCGCCAGCAGCCAAGATTGGGACGCGCTGGTCGGGAGTGAGCAGTTCTTC
v_gene: TRBV14; abundance: .; j_gene: TRBJ2-5; len: 15; d_gene: TRBD2; CDR3aa: CASSQGLAHQETQYF; CDR3nt: TGTGCCAGCAGCCAAGGACTAGCCCACCAAGAGACCCAGTACTTC
v_gene: TRBV14; abundance: .; j_gene: TRBJ2-1; len: 13; d_gene: .; CDR3aa: CASNTLPGTEQFF; CDR3nt: TGTGCCAGCAACACACTTCCCGGGACAGAGCAGTTCTTC
v_gene: TRBV6-1; abundance: .; j_gene: TRBJ2-7; len: 12; d_gene: .; CDR3aa: CASGDYSYEQYF; CDR3nt: TGTGCCAGCGGCGACTACTCCTACGAGCAGTACTTC
v_gene: TRBV2; abundance: once; j_gene: TRBJ2-5; len: 15; d_gene: TRBD1; CDR3aa: CASSEDTGAVETQYF; CDR3nt: TGTGCCAGCAGTGAAGATACAGGGGCGGTGGAGACCCAGTACTTC
v_gene: TRBV5-6; abundance: .; j_gene: TRBJ2-7; len: 13; d_gene: .; CDR3aa: CASSLPKSYEQYF; CDR3nt: TGTGCCAGCAGCTTGCCCAAATCCTACGAGCAGTACTTC
v_gene: TRBV10-3; abundance: .; j_gene: TRBJ1-2; len: 16; d_gene: .; CDR3aa: CAISESTSPGIYGYTF; CDR3nt: TGTGCCATCAGTGAGTCGACATCCCCGGGAATCTATGGCTACACCTTC